This TCR beta chain emerged from a study of CD8 T cells in Susac syndrome. Germline V lookup: CDR1 MGHRA, CDR2 YSYEKL. The V and J ends lost 2 bases and 4 bases respectively, with 15 bases between them. The CDR3 totals 15 residues. Random hexamers were used to reverse transcribe the RNA input (about 0.5 to 1 ug). TCRdb re-derived calls from the immunoSEQ multiplex PCR reads in MiXCR, one entry per CDR3 protein. This table has tens of thousands of distinct CDR3 sequences, around 95% appearing once. The source material was CD8+ T cells from PBMCs. The sequence was collected from a human donor with Susac syndrome. The rearrangement links TRBV4-1 to TRBJ2-7; D is uncertain. CDR3 DNA sequence: TGCGCCAGCAGCCAAACCAAGATGATGCTTTACGAGCAGTACTTC. It is translated as CASSQTKMMLYEQYF.